A single sample gave rise to the 18 T cell receptor beta chains below, sequenced in a study of blood T cell repertoires in COVID-19. Some clones are missing from TCRdb's copy, which holds only in-frame ones; the method was immunoSEQ multiplex PCR. The sample includes under 95,000 clones, 87% of them seen just once. The sample comprised peripheral blood. The receptors were sampled from a man in his fifties or sixties with acute or convalescent COVID-19.

V and J are TRBV4-3 and TRBJ2-7; no clear D gene. CDR1 is LGHNA and CDR2 is YSLEER in the germline V gene. V was shortened by 0 bases and J by 1 base, with 4 bases between the two germline ends. The CDR3 consists of 13 residues. The CDR3 sequence: CASSQDLSYEQYF. CDR3 sequence (DNA): TGCGCCAGCAGCCAAGATCTTTCCTACGAGCAGTACTTC.

The chain links TRBV3-1 (or the pseudogene TRBV3-2) to TRBJ2-3; TRBD2 might be the D (6 bases). Germline values: CDR1 LGHDT, CDR2 YNNKEL (reference sequence). There are 15 residues in the CDR3. V shed 3 bases and J shed 11 bases, with 21 bases lying between them. DNA of the CDR3: TGTGCCAGCAGCCAGGGGAGGTCGCAAGGCTCCCTGCAGTATTTT. Residues: CASSQGRSQGSLQYF.

The genes are TRBV10-3 and TRBJ1-3; maybe TRBD1 (6 bases). Germline loops: CDR1 ENHRY, CDR2 SYGVKD. The CDR3 is 18 amino acids. V lost 3 bases and J 11 bases, leaving 29 bases between the germline ends. Here the CDR3 reads CAISDPDSYNKETPAIYF. In nucleotides, the CDR3 is TGTGCCATCAGTGATCCGGACAGCTACAATAAGGAAACACCAGCCATATATTTT.

The chain is built from TRBV7-8 and TRBJ2-7, with D hard to call. The CDR3 runs to 17 residues. Germline V gene sequence: CDR1 SGHVS, CDR2 FQNEAQ. V was pared by 1 base and J by 3 bases, with 19 bases between. The CDR3 protein is CASSLGFVTPGNYEQYF. CDR3 DNA sequence: TGTGCCAGCAGCTTAGGGTTTGTGACTCCTGGAAACTACGAGCAGTACTTC. Based on the CDR3 plus reference TRBV7-8 and TRBJ2-7, the full variable domain is GAGVSQSPRYKVAKRGQDVALRCDPISGHVSLFWYQQALGQGPEFLTYFQNEAQLDKSGLPSDRFFAERPEGSVSTLKIQRTQQEDSAVYLCASSLGFVTPGNYEQYFGPGTRLTVT.

The J gene is TRBJ2-2, the V gene TRBV9; 8 nucleotides agree with TRBD1. The V gene end was trimmed by 0 bases and the J gene end by 4 bases; junction bases not matched to a gene: 2. Germline V gives CDR1 SGDLS, CDR2 YYNGEE. The CDR3 length is 15 residues. CDR3 DNA: TGTGCCAGCAGCGTAGCTACAGGGGGCACCGGGGAGCTGTTTTTT. Protein sequence: CASSVATGGTGELFF. Full variable domain (remainder filled in from reference TRBV9 and TRBJ2-2): DSGVTQTPKHLITATGQRVTLRCSPRSGDLSVYWYQQSLDQGLQFLIQYYNGEERAKGNILERFSAQQFPDLHSELNLSSLELGDSALYFCASSVATGGTGELFFGEGSRLTVL.

The gene calls are TRBV6-1 and TRBJ1-2; D not resolved. CDR1 and CDR2 from the germline V gene are MNHNS and SASEGT. Trimming removed 2 bases at V and 2 bases at J, with 6 bases between. The CDR3 is 13 amino acids. CDR3 loop: CASSEFRNYGYTF. The CDR3 DNA reads as TGTGCCAGCAGTGAATTCAGGAACTATGGCTACACCTTC.

The chain couples TRBV19 to TRBJ1-5; D uncertain. Trimming removed 7 bases from V and 2 bases from J, with 12 bases in between. This CDR3 is built from 14 residues. Germline loops: CDR1 LNHDA, CDR2 SQIVND (reference sequence). The CDR3 here is CASNRMEGNQPQHF. Here the CDR3 DNA reads TGTGCCAGTAACCGGATGGAGGGCAATCAGCCCCAGCATTTT.

The chain joins TRBV5-1 to TRBJ2-7; 7 nucleotides match TRBD2. Per the germline V gene, CDR1 is SGHRS and CDR2 is YFSETQ. V was clipped by 4 bases and J by 3 bases; unmatched bases: 1. The CDR3 runs 12 residues. The CDR3 here is CASSSGDYEQYF. The CDR3, as DNA: TGCGCCAGCAGCAGCGGGGACTACGAGCAGTACTTC.

This rearrangement joins TRBV23-1 to TRBJ2-7; possible D gene TRBD1, 6 bases. TRBV23-1 is reported as an ORF; its role is uncertain. V lost 9 bases to trimming and J lost 2 bases, with 14 bases between them. CDR3 size: 13 residues. The DNA for the CDR3 is TGCGCCAGAGCCCGGGACACTCCCTACGAGCAGTACTTC. It encodes CARARDTPYEQYF.

This clone was recorded only once. The J gene is TRBJ1-6, the V gene TRBV3-1 (or the pseudogene TRBV3-2); TRBD1 matches at 12 bases. The CDR3 runs to 19 residues. CDR1 is LGHDT, CDR2 YNNKEL, per germline (reference sequence). J lost 0 bases, V lost 4 bases, and 7 bases had no gene match. The DNA of the CDR3 is TGTGCCAGCAGCCTGGTGGGACAGGGGGCCGGCTCCTATAATTCACCCCTCCACTTT. This sequence encodes CASSLVGQGAGSYNSPLHF.

This clone was recorded only once. J is TRBJ1-4 and V is TRBV18; 7 bases are a match to TRBD1. From germline, CDR1 is KGHSH and CDR2 LQKENI. J was trimmed by 3 bases and V by 6 bases; bases with no gene match: 10. The CDR3 runs to 16 residues. The DNA for the CDR3 is TGTGCCAGCTCGCGCGCGCAGGGGGAAGCTAATGAAAAACTGTTTTTT. Protein: CASSRAQGEANEKLFF.

This CDR3 is CASSEARITGKVDGGYTF. In nucleotides, the CDR3 is TGTGCCAGCAGCGAGGCGAGAATTACAGGGAAGGTCGATGGTGGCTACACCTTC. The chain is built from TRBV9 and TRBJ1-2; TRBD1 is a possible D gene (6 bases). Trimming took 3 bases from V and 7 from J, leaving 28 bases between them. This CDR3 has 18 amino acids. CDR1 SGDLS and CDR2 YYNGEE come from the germline V gene.

This clone has only one observation. This chain links TRBV5-4 with TRBJ1-2; 8 positions match TRBD1. With V trimmed by 3 bases and J by 3 bases, 4 bases remained unmatched. Germline lookup yields CDR1 SGHNT and CDR2 YYREEE (reference sequence). The CDR3 sequence is 14 residues long. CDR3 in DNA: TGTGCCAGCAGCTCTGCGGGACAGGACTATGGCTACACCTTC. Protein: CASSSAGQDYGYTF.

The rearrangement links TRBV6-5 to TRBJ1-2; D is ambiguous. The CDR3 extends over 13 amino acids. Germline CDR1 and CDR2: MNHEY and SVGAGI. V was trimmed by 6 bases and J by 2 bases, leaving 10 bases between them. The DNA of the CDR3 is TGTGCCAGCAGGTCGACGGGAAACTATGGCTACACCTTC. Its protein product is CASRSTGNYGYTF.

This sequence joins TRBV4-2 and TRBJ2-2; 8 nucleotides agree with TRBD1. CDR3 length: 13 amino acids. V was pared by 3 bases and J by 6 bases, with 0 bases of the junction left unmatched. The germline V gene encodes CDR1 LGHNA and CDR2 YNFKEQ. The CDR3 nucleotides are TGTGCCAGCAGCCAGACAGGGGCCGGGGAGCTGTTTTTT. Its translation is CASSQTGAGELFF.

The V gene is TRBV30, the J gene TRBJ1-6; D unresolved. CDR3 length: 19 residues. Per the germline V gene, CDR1 is GTSNPN and CDR2 is SVGIG (reference sequence). Trimming stripped 0 bases from V and 6 bases from J, with 24 bases between. CDR3 DNA sequence: TGTGCCTGGAGTGTATACTTAGTGGCCGGACTTGAGGGTAATTCACCCCTCCACTTT. Protein: CAWSVYLVAGLEGNSPLHF.

The chain carries TRBV7-2 and TRBJ2-3, with 10 bases matching TRBD1. The V segment lost 5 bases and the J segment 3 bases; nucleotides outside the gene matches: 2. The germline V gene encodes CDR1 SGHTA and CDR2 FQGNSA. The CDR3 has 14 residues. The CDR3 reads CASSLGQGTDTQYF. The CDR3 DNA reads TGTGCCAGCAGCCTGGGACAGGGGACAGATACGCAGTATTTT. Combining the CDR3 with reference TRBV7-2 and TRBJ2-3 gives the whole variable domain GAGVSQSPSNKVTEKGKDVELRCDPISGHTALYWYRQSLGQGLEFLIYFQGNSAPDKSGLPSDRFSAERTGGSVSTLTIQRTQQEDSAVYLCASSLGQGTDTQYFGPGTRLTVL.

This clone occurred once. This rearrangement joins TRBV19 to TRBJ1-5; D might be TRBD1 (5 bases). CDR1 is LNHDA and CDR2 is SQIVND in the germline V gene (reference sequence). CDR3 length equals 15 residues. With 9 bases removed from V and 3 bases from J, the gap between germline ends came to 18 bases. DNA of the CDR3: TGTGCCAGCCTACCTGGGGTGGGGCCCAATCAGCCCCAGCATTTT. Its protein is CASLPGVGPNQPQHF.